The rows below give T cell receptor beta chains drawn from one sample of a study of shared clonotypes between healthy human individuals. TCRdb keeps only in-frame clones here, not all; method: immunoSEQ multiplex PCR. The sample lists millions of clones, about 95% occurring once. The sequencing sample was made of naive CD8+ T cells sorted from blood. Receptor source: a man aged 18 to 29 in good health. Both conserved end residues are part of each CDR3. Each record gives: CDR3 length, V gene, J gene, CDR3 protein.

14	TRBV5-6	TRBJ2-7	CASGTSGVSYEQYF
11	TRBV4-1	TRBJ1-1	CASSQGGEAFF
15	TRBV5-6	TRBJ2-3	CASSQGGGGPDTQYF
14	TRBV27	TRBJ2-7	CASSLGSTYYEQYF
14	TRBV10-2	TRBJ2-5	CASSEGGVQETQYF
12	TRBV30	TRBJ2-7	CARSGESYEQYF
15	TRBV6-5	TRBJ2-1	CASRPLAGAYNEQFF
11	TRBV5-1	TRBJ2-3	CASGSTDTQYF
15	TRBV7-9	TRBJ1-5	CASSSTENSNQPQHF
13	TRBV28	TRBJ2-2	CASAGVYTGELFF
13	TRBV7-9	TRBJ2-7	CASANGPGYEQYF
16	TRBV5-8	TRBJ2-1	CASRELLAGGNNEQFF
17	TRBV5-1	TRBJ2-7	CASSLEGLISGGYEQYF
15	TRBV7-6	TRBJ1-2	CASSPPRGGACGYTF
12	TRBV9	TRBJ2-3	CASSVDGVTQYF
15	TRBV28	TRBJ1-4	CASMGSDSVYEKLFF
16	TRBV6-1	TRBJ1-5	CASSAYRGHSNQPQHF
15	TRBV27	TRBJ2-7	CASSFGSDRGHEQYF
17	TRBV13	TRBJ2-1	CASSSGLAGVTYNEQFF
15	TRBV7-9	TRBJ1-2	CASSNPGGAGYGYTF
16	TRBV5-5	TRBJ1-5	CASSLRGTLPNQPQHF
13	TRBV25-1	TRBJ1-2	CASSDGGSWGYTF
14	TRBV13	TRBJ2-3	CASSPTPWADTQYF
12	TRBV27	TRBJ2-2	CASSPLWGELFF
19	TRBV27	TRBJ2-3	CASRDSTTPGLRSTDTQYF
14	TRBV16	TRBJ2-7	CASSPGVQSYEQYF
15	TRBV11-1	TRBJ2-7	CASSQSGQVGYEQYF
11	TRBV20-1	TRBJ1-1	CSAREITEAFF
11	TRBV11-2	TRBJ1-1	CASSLVGGAFF
14	TRBV9	TRBJ2-7	CASSVGGRTYEQYF
16	TRBV18	TRBJ2-7	CASSLLGQGAPNEQYF
15	TRBV6-5	TRBJ1-2	CASSPWTTHNYGYTF
17	TRBV4-1	TRBJ1-1	CASSQPSTRTGDTEAFF
14	TRBV9	TRBJ2-1	CASSVAGGGNEQFF
16	TRBV6-6	TRBJ2-1	CASSYSMAGGPNEQFF
12	TRBV5-6	TRBJ1-1	CASSLGTGEAFF
12	TRBV29-1	TRBJ2-7	CSVRDVSYEQYF
18	TRBV11-2	TRBJ2-7	CASSPALGTGRGSYEQYF
14	TRBV4-1	TRBJ2-7	CASSSDRGYYEQYF
16	TRBV27	TRBJ2-1	CASSPSAGVTYNEQFF
15	TRBV19	TRBJ2-1	CASMAVASGRYEQFF
13	TRBV25-1	TRBJ1-6	CASSESGAEALHF
13	TRBV4-1	TRBJ2-7	CASSQDPGHEQYF
11	TRBV19	TRBJ2-2	CASTAIGELFF
14	TRBV15	TRBJ2-5	CATSSEGPQETQYF
14	TRBV27	TRBJ2-1	CASSLVGFRNEQFF
14	TRBV27	TRBJ2-7	CASSTHRGLGEQYF
14	TRBV7-8	TRBJ1-5	CASSRRDTNQPQHF
18	TRBV7-9	TRBJ2-2	CASSHINREQRDTGELFF
19	TRBV19	TRBJ1-6	CASSSAELSDGIPNSPLHF
16	TRBV11-2	TRBJ2-1	CASSLGVGVPYNEQFF
11	TRBV29-1	TRBJ2-7	CSVEDRYEQYF
14	TRBV28	TRBJ1-6	CASRGTGYNSPLHF
12	TRBV6-5	TRBJ1-1	CASSPVGTEAFF
17	TRBV6-1	TRBJ2-1	CASSEVVGRTLYNEQFF